Shown below are 13 T cell receptor beta chains from a single sample sequenced in a study of shared T cell receptors in the human thymus. The assay was immunoSEQ multiplex PCR, and TCRdb's table has in-frame clones only and misses some. This table holds 600,000 to 900,000 clones, 80% to 90% found once. This sample was shared with a second study, whose subject was human thymus T cells.

The material sequenced was thymocytes. The source of these receptors is a girl less than two years old with a congenital heart defect.

This clone showed up just once. V is TRBV9 and J is TRBJ1-2, with 9 positions matching TRBD1. Germline CDR1 SGDLS, CDR2 YYNGEE. V lost 6 bases and J lost 7; bases outside the gene matches: 13. CDR3 length: 15 residues. Written as DNA, the CDR3 is TGTGCCAGCAAGGGTGGGGGACAGGGCGGGGGTGGCTACACCTTC. It is translated as CASKGGGQGGGGYTF.

This sequence joins TRBV7-8 and TRBJ1-2, with 9 bases lining up with TRBD1. Unmatched junction bases numbered 4, after V lost 5 bases and J lost 6 bases. From germline, CDR1 is SGHVS and CDR2 FQNEAQ. The CDR3 is made up of 13 amino acids. The CDR3 reads CASSKGQGNGYTF. The CDR3, as DNA: TGTGCCAGCAGCAAAGGACAGGGGAATGGCTACACCTTC.

This sequence joins TRBV10-2 and TRBJ1-1; TRBD1 is a possible D gene (6 bases). CDR3 length: 14 residues. Germline V gene sequence: CDR1 WSHSY, CDR2 SAAADI. V lost 6 bases, J lost 1 base, and 12 bases lay in between. The CDR3, as DNA: TGCGCCAGCAGGAATCAGGGGCAGAACACTGAAGCTTTCTTT. The encoded protein is CASRNQGQNTEAFF.

This sequence joins TRBV11-2 and TRBJ1-2; a possible D gene is TRBD1 (6 bases). Germline CDR1 and CDR2: SGHAT and FQNNGV. This CDR3 has 18 residues. V lost 2 bases and J lost 2, with 21 bases in between. The CDR3 loop reads CASSLPGKGDRRNYGYTF. The CDR3 DNA reads as TGTGCCAGCAGCTTACCCGGGAAGGGTGACAGGAGGAACTATGGCTACACCTTC.

J is TRBJ1-2 and V is TRBV28, with 10 nucleotides matching TRBD1. Trimming took 5 bases from V and 4 from J; bases not matched to a gene: 19. There are 19 residues in the CDR3. CDR1 and CDR2 (germline): MDHEN, SYDVKM. CDR3 nucleotides: TGTGCCAGCAGTAGGCCGGAAGAGACAGGGGGCGCAGGGAGCTATGGCTACACCTTC. It specifies CASSRPEETGGAGSYGYTF.

In this sample, this clone turned up once. This chain links TRBV11-3 with TRBJ2-2; D is possibly TRBD2 (7 bases). Germline assignment: CDR1 SGHNT and CDR2 YENEEA. The V gene lost 1 base and the J gene lost 4 bases, with 16 bases spanning the gap. The CDR3 totals 17 residues. CDR3 sequence (DNA): TGTGCCAGCAGCTTAGCTGGGGGGGGCCCACTCACCGGGGAGCTGTTTTTT. It is translated as CASSLAGGGPLTGELFF.

This rearrangement joins TRBV2 to TRBJ2-5, with 7 nucleotides matching TRBD1. Germline values: CDR1 SNHLY, CDR2 FYNNEI. CDR3 length: 16 residues. J gave up 0 bases and V 6 bases, and 10 bases lay outside the gene matches. CDR3 in DNA: TGTGCCAGCAGAGACCGACAGGGATGGTACCAAGAGACCCAGTACTTC. Translation gives CASRDRQGWYQETQYF.

The gene calls are TRBV4-1 and TRBJ1-4, with D hard to call. Trimming took off 4 bases at V and 0 bases at J, with 21 bases between the two ends. This CDR3 has 19 residues. CDR1 MGHRA and CDR2 YSYEKL come from the germline V gene. In nucleotides, the CDR3 is TGCGCCAGCAGCCCATCATGGAGGCCAGACTATGCAACTAATGAAAAACTGTTTTTT. Translated, it gives CASSPSWRPDYATNEKLFF.

The chain uses TRBV29-1 and TRBJ1-2; D remains unclear. The germline gives CDR1 SQVTM, CDR2 ANQGSEA. Trimming pared 1 base from V and 2 bases from J, leaving 11 bases between. CDR3 length: 14 residues. The CDR3 DNA reads TGCAGCGTTGAAGGGGAGAGTTGGAACTATGGCTACACCTTC. It codes for CSVEGESWNYGYTF.

V is TRBV5-6 and J is TRBJ2-7; 7 bases map to TRBD1. The CDR3 is 13 amino acids. Germline assignment: CDR1 SGHDT and CDR2 YYEEEE. Trimming removed 6 bases from V and 0 bases from J; junction bases left unmatched: 3. This CDR3 reads CASNRTGSYEQYF. Written as DNA, the CDR3 is TGTGCCAGCAACCGGACAGGCTCCTACGAGCAGTACTTC.

The chain couples TRBV29-1 to TRBJ2-5; the D gene is possibly TRBD1 (6 bases). The end of the DNA fits TRBJ2-7 better, so the J call may be wrong. Per the germline V gene, CDR1 is SQVTM and CDR2 is ANQGSEA. The CDR3 contains 14 residues. The CDR3 sequence: CSVGNREQTYEQYF. In nucleotides, the CDR3 is TGCAGCGTCGGAAACAGGGAACAAACCTACGAGCAGTACTTC.

In this sample, this clone turned up a few times. The rearrangement uses TRBV4-3 and TRBJ1-1; 11 nucleotides align to TRBD1. With 0 bases clipped from V and 4 bases from J, the junction kept 1 base outside the gene matches. CDR1 and CDR2 (germline): LGHNA, YSLEER. CDR3 size: 15 residues. CDR3 residues: CASSQEGQGVTEAFF. The CDR3 DNA reads as TGCGCCAGCAGCCAAGAGGGACAGGGGGTCACTGAAGCTTTCTTT.

The chain joins TRBV2 to TRBJ1-4, with D perhaps TRBD1 (6 bases). From germline, CDR1 is SNHLY and CDR2 FYNNEI. The ends were cut back, 6 bases at V and 15 bases at J, with 11 bases in the middle. The CDR3 consists of 10 residues. The CDR3 DNA sequence: TGTGCCAGCAGGGACAGAAGCTTGTTTTTT. Translated: CASRDRSLFF.